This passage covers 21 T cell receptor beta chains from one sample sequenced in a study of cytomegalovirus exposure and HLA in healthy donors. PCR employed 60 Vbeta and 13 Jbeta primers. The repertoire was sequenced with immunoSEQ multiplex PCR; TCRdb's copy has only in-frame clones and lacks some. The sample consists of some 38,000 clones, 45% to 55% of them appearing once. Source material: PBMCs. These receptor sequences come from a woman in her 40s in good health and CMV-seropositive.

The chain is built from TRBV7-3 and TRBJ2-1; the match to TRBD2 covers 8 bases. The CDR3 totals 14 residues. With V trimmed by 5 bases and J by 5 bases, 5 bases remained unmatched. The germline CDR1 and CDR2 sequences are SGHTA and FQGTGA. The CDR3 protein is CASSPSGGNNEQFF. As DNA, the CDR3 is TGTGCCAGCAGCCCAAGCGGGGGAAACAATGAGCAGTTCTTC.

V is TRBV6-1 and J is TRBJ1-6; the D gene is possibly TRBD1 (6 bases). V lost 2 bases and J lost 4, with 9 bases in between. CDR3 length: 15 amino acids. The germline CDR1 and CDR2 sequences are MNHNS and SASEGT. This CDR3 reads CASSETGQYNSPLHF. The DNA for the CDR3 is TGTGCCAGCAGTGAAACTGGACAGTATAATTCACCCCTCCACTTT.

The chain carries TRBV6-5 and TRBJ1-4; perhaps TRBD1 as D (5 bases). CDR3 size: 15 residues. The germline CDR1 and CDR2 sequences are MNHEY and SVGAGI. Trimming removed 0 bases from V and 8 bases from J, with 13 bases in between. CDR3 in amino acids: CASSYSWGEGEKLFF. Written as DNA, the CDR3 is TGTGCCAGCAGTTACTCGTGGGGCGAAGGAGAAAAACTGTTTTTT.

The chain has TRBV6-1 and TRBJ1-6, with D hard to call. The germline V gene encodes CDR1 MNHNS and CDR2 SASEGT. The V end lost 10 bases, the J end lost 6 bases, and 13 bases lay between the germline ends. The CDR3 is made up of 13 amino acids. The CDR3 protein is CATLVGGNSPLHF. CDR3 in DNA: TGTGCCACACTGGTTGGCGGTAATTCACCCCTCCACTTT.

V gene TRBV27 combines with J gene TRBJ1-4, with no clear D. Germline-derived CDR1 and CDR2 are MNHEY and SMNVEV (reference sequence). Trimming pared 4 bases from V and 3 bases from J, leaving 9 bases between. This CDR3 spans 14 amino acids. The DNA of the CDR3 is TGTGCCAGCAGTTCACAGTCTCCTAATGAAAAACTGTTTTTT. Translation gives CASSSQSPNEKLFF.

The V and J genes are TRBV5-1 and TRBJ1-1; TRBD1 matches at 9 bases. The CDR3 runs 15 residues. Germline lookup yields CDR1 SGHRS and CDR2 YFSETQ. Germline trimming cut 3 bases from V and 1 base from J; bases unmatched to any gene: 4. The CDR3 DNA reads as TGCGCCAGCAGCTGGACAGGGGATTCGAACACTGAAGCTTTCTTT. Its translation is CASSWTGDSNTEAFF.

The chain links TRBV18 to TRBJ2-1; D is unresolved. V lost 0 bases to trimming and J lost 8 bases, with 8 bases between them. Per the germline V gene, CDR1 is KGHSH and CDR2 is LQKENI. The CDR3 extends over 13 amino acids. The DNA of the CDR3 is TGTGCCAGCTCACCACCCCAGGAATATGAGCAGTTCTTC. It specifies CASSPPQEYEQFF. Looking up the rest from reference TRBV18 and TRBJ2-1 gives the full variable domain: NAGVMQNPRHLVRRRGQEARLRCSPMKGHSHVYWYRQLPEEGLKFMVYLQKENIIDESGMPKERFSAEFPKEGPSILRIQQVVRGDSAAYFCASSPPQEYEQFFGPGTRLTVL.

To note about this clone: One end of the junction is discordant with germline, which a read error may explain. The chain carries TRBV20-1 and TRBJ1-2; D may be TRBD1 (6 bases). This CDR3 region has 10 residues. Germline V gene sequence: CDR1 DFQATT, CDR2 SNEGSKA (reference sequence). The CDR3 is CSATGRDTLF. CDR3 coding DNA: TGCAGTGCTACCGGCCGGGACACCCTTTTC.

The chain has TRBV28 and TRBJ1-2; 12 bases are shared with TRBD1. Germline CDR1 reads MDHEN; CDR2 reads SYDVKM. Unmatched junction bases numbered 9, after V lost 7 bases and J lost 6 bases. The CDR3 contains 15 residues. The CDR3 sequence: CASTLGTGGSHGYTF. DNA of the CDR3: TGTGCCAGCACCCTAGGGACAGGGGGCTCTCATGGCTACACCTTC.

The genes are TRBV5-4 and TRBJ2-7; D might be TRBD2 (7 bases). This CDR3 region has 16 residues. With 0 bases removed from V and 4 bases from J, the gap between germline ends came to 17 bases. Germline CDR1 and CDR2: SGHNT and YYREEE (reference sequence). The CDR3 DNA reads TGTGCCAGCAGCTTGGTGGGGGGGGCCGCAGTTTACGAGCAGTACTTC. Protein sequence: CASSLVGGAAVYEQYF.

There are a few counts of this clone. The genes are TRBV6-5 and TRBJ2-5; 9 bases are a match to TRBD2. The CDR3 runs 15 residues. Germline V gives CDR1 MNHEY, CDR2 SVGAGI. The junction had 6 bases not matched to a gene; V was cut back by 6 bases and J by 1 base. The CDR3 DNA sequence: TGTGCCAGCAGCTCTAGCGGGATCCTCCAAGAGACCCAGTACTTC. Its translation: CASSSSGILQETQYF.

The CDR3 region has the DNA TGTGCCAGCAGCGTGGGTCGGGGGGATGGCTACACCTTC. Its translation is CASSVGRGDGYTF. The chain couples TRBV7-3 to TRBJ1-2, with D possibly TRBD1 on 5 matching bases. CDR3 size: 13 residues. The V gene's germline CDR1 is SGHTA and CDR2 FQGTGA. The V and J ends lost 5 bases and 6 bases respectively, with 13 bases between them.

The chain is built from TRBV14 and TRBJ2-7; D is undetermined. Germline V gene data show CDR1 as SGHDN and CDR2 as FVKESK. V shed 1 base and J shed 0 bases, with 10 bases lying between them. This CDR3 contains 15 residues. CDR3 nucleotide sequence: TGTGCCAGCAGCCAAGGGGCAGGTAGCTCCTACGAGCAGTACTTC. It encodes CASSQGAGSSYEQYF.

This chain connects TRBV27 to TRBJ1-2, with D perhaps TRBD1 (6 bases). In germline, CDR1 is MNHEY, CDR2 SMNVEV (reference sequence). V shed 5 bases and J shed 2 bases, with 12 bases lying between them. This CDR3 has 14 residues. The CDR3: CASSDLQGNYGYTF. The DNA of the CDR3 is TGTGCCAGCAGTGACCTACAGGGCAACTATGGCTACACCTTC.

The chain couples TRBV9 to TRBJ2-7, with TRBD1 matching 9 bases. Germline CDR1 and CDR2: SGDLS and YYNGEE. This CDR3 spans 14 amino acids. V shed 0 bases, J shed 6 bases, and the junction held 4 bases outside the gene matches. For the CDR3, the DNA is TGTGCCAGCAGCGTAGAGGGACAGGGCTCCGAGCAGTACTTC. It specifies CASSVEGQGSEQYF.

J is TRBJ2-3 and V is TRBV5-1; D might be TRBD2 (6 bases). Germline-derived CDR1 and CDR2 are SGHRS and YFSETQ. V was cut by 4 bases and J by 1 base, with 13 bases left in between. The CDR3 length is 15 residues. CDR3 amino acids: CASSPRRGGTDTQYF. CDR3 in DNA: TGCGCCAGCAGCCCAAGGAGGGGAGGCACAGATACGCAGTATTTT.

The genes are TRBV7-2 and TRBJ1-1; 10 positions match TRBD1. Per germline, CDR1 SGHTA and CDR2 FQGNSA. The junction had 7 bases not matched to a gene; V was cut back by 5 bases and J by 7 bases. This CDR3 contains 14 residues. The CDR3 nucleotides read TGTGCCAGCAGCCCTCGACAGGGGGCGATTGAAGCTTTCTTT. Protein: CASSPRQGAIEAFF. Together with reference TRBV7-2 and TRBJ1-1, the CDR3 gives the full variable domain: GAGVSQSPSNKVTEKGKDVELRCDPISGHTALYWYRQSLGQGLEFLIYFQGNSAPDKSGLPSDRFSAERTGGSVSTLTIQRTQQEDSAVYLCASSPRQGAIEAFFGQGTRLTVV.

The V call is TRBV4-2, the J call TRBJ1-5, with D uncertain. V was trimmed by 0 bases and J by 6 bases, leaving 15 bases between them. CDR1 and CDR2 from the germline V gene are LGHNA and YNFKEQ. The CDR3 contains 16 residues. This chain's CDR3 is CASSQDLRVGAQPQHF. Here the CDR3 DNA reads TGTGCCAGCAGCCAAGATTTACGCGTTGGTGCTCAGCCCCAGCATTTT.

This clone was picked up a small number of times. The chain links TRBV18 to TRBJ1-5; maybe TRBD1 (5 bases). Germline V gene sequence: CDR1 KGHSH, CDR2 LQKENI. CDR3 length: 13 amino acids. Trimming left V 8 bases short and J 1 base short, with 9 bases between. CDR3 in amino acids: CASATGSNQPQHF. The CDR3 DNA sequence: TGTGCCAGCGCCACAGGCAGCAATCAGCCCCAGCATTTT.

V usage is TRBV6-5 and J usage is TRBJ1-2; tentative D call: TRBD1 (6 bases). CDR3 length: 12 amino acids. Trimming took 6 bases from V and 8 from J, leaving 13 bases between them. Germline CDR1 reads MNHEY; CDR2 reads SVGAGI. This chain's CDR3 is CASREQGGGYTF. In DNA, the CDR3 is TGTGCCAGCAGAGAACAGGGAGGGGGCTACACCTTC.

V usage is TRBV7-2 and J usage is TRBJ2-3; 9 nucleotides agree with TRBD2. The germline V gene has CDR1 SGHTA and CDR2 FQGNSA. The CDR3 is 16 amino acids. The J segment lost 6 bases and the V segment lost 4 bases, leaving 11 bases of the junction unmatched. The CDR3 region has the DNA TGTGCCAGCAGCTCCACCGGAGCGGGGGGAACGGATACGCAGTATTTT. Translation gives CASSSTGAGGTDTQYF.